This paragraph reports one T cell receptor beta chain. Its target is unknown. V lost 8 bases, J lost 2 bases, and 7 bases lay in between. CDR1 MNHEY and CDR2 SVGEGT come from the germline V gene. CDR3 size: 11 residues. The data were obtained in a study of T-cell memory formation after mild COVID-19. Study observations and caveats: The study found balanced CD4/CD8 in clones contracting day 15 to 85 and a CD4+ lean in later expanders.

TCRdb analysed the 5' RACE reads with MiXCR anew, one entry per CDR3 protein. The data show roughly 190,000 distinct CDR3 sequences, around 16% seen once. This clonotype originated in an adult woman who had mild COVID-19 (a few samples of this study predate the infection). Cell type and time point are not known. Specimen: PBMCs or a T cell subset sorted from them (not recorded which). The rearrangement links TRBV6-2 or TRBV6-3 to TRBJ2-7; D is unclear. CDR3 bases: TGTGCCAGCGGGCAAGCCTACGAGCAGTACTTC. As protein: CASGQAYEQYF.